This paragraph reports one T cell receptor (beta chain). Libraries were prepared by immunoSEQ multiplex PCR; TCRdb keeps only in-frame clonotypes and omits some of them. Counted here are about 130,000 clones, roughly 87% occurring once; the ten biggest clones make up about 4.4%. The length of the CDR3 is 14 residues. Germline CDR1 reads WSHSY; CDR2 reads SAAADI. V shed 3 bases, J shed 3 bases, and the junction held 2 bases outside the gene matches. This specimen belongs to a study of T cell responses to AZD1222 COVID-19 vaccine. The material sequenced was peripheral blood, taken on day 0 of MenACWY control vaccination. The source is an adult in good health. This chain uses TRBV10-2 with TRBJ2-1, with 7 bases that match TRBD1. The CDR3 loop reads CASSEGDSYNEQFF. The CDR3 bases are TGCGCCAGCAGTGAAGGGGACAGCTACAATGAGCAGTTCTTC.